The present entry profiles one T cell receptor (beta chain) with its context. Its matching antigen is unknown. The data were produced by immunoSEQ multiplex PCR, yet TCRdb's version contains in-frame clones alone and is incomplete. This sample has roughly 80,000 clones; roughly 86% occur once, and the top ten carry 4% to 5.5%. This CDR3 has 16 residues. V shed 1 base and J 2 bases; nucleotides not matched to a gene: 3. Germline V lookup: CDR1 SGHDN, CDR2 FVKESK. This sample was taken from a study of T cell responses to AZD1222 COVID-19 vaccine. Study outcomes and limitations: Spike was spanned by vaccine-associated CD4 TCRs, with dominance at 160-218 and 743-854. Recipients of two AZD1222 doses showed rising Spike-specific TCR breadth and depth.

The specimen comprised peripheral blood, sampled on day 0 of MenACWY control vaccination. J is TRBJ2-7 and V is TRBV14; the match to TRBD2 covers 12 bases. The sequence derives from an adult in good health. In DNA, the CDR3 is TGTGCCAGCAGCCAAGTGGCTAGCGGGGGGGCCTACGAGCAGTACTTC. The encoded protein is CASSQVASGGAYEQYF.